What follows are 3 T cell receptor beta chains derived from one specimen sequenced in a study of blood T cell repertoires in COVID-19. Libraries were prepared by immunoSEQ multiplex PCR; TCRdb keeps only in-frame clonotypes and omits some of them. This table holds 300,000 or so clones, 70% to 90% found once. Material: peripheral blood. Every receptor here comes from a woman aged 50 to 60 with active or convalescent COVID-19.

The chain links TRBV18 to TRBJ2-2; weak D call: TRBD2 (5 bases). The V end lost 3 bases, the J end lost 4 bases, and 15 bases lay between the germline ends. Germline CDR1 reads KGHSH; CDR2 reads LQKENI. The CDR3 is made up of 16 amino acids. CDR3 residues: CASSPRPGGGTGELFF. DNA of the CDR3: TGTGCCAGCTCACCTAGGCCGGGCGGAGGCACCGGGGAGCTGTTTTTT.

This chain uses TRBV28 with TRBJ2-2; weak D call: TRBD1 (6 bases). The V gene lost 3 bases and the J gene lost 1 base, with 9 bases spanning the gap. The germline gives CDR1 MDHEN, CDR2 SYDVKM. The CDR3 totals 15 residues. The CDR3 DNA follows: TGTGCCAGCAGTTTTTCGACAGGGAACACCGGGGAGCTGTTTTTT. The encoded protein is CASSFSTGNTGELFF.

As DNA, the CDR3 is TGTGCCAGCAGTTACGCGTCGGGACTAGCGTACGGGGAGCTGTTTTTT. Translated: CASSYASGLAYGELFF. This chain connects TRBV6-5 to TRBJ2-2; 10 nucleotides align to TRBD2. Germline trimming cut 2 bases from V and 7 bases from J; bases unmatched to any gene: 7. CDR3 size: 16 residues. Germline V CDR1 and CDR2: MNHEY, SVGAGI.